The clone carrying this TCR beta chain was seen at least ten times. What it binds is unknown. The sample is drawn from a study of spatial heterogeneity in lung cancer. Study context: Tumor-region counts of TCR transcripts tracked strongly with a T cell module score from matched bulk RNA-seq. The study, taken as a whole, reports: Coverage was estimated at around 7.3% of tumor T cells for alpha chains and 13% for beta chains. One measure, the expanded intratumoral alpha and beta TCR count, tracked tumor mutation counts.

Described time point: sample taken at primary tumor resection. Samples were obtained from 65 to 80 donors, all untreated early-stage non-small cell lung cancer patients. Unsorted whole RNA from tumor, nontumor lung or frozen PBMC underwent sequencing. TCRdb passed the 5' RACE reads through MiXCR, listing each CDR3 protein once. The sample consists of 100,000 to 110,000 distinct CDR3 sequences, roughly 4.5% of them appearing once. The specimen was lung tumor tissue, collected at surgery. This clonotype originated in a male donor with early-stage non-small cell lung cancer.

DNA for the CDR3: TGTGCCAGCAGTCCCCCGAAGGGGGAAAATCAGCCCCAGCATTTT. It is translated as CASSPPKGENQPQHF. The V and J genes are TRBV28 and TRBJ1-5; the D gene is possibly TRBD1 (6 bases). Germline V lookup: CDR1 MDHEN, CDR2 SYDVKM. The length of the CDR3 is 15 residues. V was pared by 5 bases and J by 4 bases, with 15 bases between.